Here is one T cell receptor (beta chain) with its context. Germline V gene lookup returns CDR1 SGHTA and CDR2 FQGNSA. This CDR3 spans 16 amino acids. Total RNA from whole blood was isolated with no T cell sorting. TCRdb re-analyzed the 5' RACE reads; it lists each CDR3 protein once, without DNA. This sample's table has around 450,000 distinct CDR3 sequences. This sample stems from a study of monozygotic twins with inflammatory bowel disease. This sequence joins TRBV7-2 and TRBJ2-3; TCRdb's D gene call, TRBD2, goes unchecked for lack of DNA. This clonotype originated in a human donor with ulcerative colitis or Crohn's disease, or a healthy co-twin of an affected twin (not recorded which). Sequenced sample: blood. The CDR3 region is CASSLNGPTLGGTQYF.